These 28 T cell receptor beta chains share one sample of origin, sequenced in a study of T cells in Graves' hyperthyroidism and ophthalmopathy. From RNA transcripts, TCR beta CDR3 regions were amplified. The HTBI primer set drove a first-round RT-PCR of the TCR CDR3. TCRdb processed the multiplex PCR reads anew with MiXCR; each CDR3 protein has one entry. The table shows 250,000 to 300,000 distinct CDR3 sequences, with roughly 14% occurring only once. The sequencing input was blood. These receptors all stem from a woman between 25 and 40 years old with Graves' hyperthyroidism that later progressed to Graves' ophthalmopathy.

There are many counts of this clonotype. CDR3 region: CASSRGRGQPQHF. The CDR3 bases are TGTGCCAGCAGCAGAGGGAGGGGGCAGCCCCAGCATTTT. The chain joins TRBV27 to TRBJ1-5, with a weak D call TRBD1 (6 bases). CDR3 length equals 13 residues. Germline V gene sequence: CDR1 MNHEY, CDR2 SMNVEV (reference sequence). The ends were cut back, 6 bases at V and 7 bases at J, with 13 bases in the middle.

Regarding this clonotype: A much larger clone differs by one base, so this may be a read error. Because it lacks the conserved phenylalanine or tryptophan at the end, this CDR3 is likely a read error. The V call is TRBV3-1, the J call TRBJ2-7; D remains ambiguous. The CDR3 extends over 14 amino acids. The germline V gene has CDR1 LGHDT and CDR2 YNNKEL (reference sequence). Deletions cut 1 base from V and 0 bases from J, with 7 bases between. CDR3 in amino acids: CASSQVVSSYEQYL. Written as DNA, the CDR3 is TGTGCCAGCAGCCAAGTTGTCAGCTCCTACGAGCAGTACCTC.

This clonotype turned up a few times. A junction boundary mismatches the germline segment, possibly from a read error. The CDR3 spells CASSSPPNTHEQSF. The CDR3 DNA reads TGTGCCAGCAGCTCCCCCCCGAATACCCATGAGCAGTCCTTC. The chain joins TRBV7-8 to TRBJ2-1; D not resolved. Germline CDR1 SGHVS, CDR2 FQNEAQ. This CDR3 is built from 14 residues.

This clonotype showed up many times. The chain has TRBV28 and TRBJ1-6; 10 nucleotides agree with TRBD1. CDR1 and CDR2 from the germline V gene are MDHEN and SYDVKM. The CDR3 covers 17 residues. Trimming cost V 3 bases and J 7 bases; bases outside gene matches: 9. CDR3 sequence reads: CASSLPKGQGHNSPLHF. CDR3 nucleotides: TGTGCCAGCAGTTTGCCCAAGGGACAGGGGCACAATTCACCCCTCCACTTT.

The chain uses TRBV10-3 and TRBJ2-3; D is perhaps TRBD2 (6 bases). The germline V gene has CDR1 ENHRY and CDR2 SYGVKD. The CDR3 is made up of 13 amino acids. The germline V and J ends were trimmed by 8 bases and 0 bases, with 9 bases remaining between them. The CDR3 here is CAIGTHSTDTQYF. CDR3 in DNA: TGTGCCATCGGGACTCACAGCACAGATACGCAGTATTTT.

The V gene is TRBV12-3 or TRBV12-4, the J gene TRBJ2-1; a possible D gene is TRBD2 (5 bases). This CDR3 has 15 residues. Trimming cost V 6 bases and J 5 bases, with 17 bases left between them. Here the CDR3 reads CASSHSGAYNNEQFF. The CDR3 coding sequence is TGTGCCAGCAGCCACAGCGGAGCCTACAACAATGAGCAGTTCTTC.

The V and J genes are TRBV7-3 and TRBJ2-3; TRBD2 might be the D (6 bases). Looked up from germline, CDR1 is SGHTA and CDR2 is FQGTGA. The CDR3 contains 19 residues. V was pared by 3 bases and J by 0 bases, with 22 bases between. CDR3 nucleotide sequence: TGTGCCAGCAGCTTCCCGGGCGGACTACGAGGCCTTAGCACAGATACGCAGTATTTT. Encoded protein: CASSFPGGLRGLSTDTQYF.

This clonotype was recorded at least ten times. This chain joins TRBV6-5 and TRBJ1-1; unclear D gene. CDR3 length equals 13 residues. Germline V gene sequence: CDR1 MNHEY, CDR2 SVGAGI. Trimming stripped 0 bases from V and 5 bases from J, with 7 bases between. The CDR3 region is CASSYSRVTEAFF. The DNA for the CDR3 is TGTGCCAGCAGTTACTCGCGGGTTACTGAAGCTTTCTTT.

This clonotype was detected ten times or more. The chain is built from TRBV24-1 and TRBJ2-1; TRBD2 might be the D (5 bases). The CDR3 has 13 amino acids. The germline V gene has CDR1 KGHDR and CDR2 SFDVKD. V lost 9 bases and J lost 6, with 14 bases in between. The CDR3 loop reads CATRSPGFNEQFF. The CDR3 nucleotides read TGTGCCACCCGGTCTCCGGGGTTCAATGAGCAGTTCTTC.

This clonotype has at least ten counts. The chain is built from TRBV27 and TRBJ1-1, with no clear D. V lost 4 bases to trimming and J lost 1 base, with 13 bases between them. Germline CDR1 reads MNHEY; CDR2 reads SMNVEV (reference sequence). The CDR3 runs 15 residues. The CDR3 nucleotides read TGTGCCAGCAGTTCCACCCTCGGGTGGAACACTGAAGCTTTCTTT. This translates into CASSSTLGWNTEAFF.

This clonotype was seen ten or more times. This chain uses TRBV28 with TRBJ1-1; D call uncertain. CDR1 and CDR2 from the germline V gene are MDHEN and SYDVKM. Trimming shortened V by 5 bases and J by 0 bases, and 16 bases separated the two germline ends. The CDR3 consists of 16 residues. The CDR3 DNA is TGTGCCAGCAGTGATTGGCGGGGTGAAATGAACACTGAAGCTTTCTTT. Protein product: CASSDWRGEMNTEAFF.

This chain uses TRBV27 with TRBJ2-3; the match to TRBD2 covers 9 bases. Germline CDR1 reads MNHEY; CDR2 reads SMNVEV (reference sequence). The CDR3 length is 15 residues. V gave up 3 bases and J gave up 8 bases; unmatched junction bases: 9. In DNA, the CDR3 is TGTGCCAGCAGTTTGGGCGGGGGGGGTTGGGGTACGCAGTATTTT. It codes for CASSLGGGGWGTQYF.

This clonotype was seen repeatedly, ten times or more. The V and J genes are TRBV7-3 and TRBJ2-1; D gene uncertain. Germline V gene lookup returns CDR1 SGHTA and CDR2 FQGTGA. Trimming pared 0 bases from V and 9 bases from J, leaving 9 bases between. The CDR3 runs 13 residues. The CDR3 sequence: CASSLTLTGEQFF. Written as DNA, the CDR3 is TGTGCCAGCAGCTTAACGCTTACGGGTGAGCAGTTCTTC.

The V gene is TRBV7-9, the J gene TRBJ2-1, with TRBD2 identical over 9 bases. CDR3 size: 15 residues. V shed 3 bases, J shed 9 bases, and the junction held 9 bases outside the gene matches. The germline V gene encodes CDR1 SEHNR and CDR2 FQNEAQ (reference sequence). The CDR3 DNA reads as TGTGCCAGCAGCTTCGCGGGAGGGCAACACGGTGAGCAGTTCTTC. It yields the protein CASSFAGGQHGEQFF.

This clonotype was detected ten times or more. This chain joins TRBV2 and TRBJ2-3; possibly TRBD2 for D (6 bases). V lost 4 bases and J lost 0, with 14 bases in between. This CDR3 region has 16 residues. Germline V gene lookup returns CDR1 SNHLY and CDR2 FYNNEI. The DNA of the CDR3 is TGTGCCAGCAGTGTTAGCGGAGACACCAGCACAGATACGCAGTATTTT. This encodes CASSVSGDTSTDTQYF.

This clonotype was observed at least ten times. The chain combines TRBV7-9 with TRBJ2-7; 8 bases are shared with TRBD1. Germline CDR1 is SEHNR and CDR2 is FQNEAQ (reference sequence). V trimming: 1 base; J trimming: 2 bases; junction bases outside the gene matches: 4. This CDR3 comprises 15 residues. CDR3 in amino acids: CASSLGTGSTYEQYF. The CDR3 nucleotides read TGTGCCAGCAGCTTAGGGACAGGGAGCACCTACGAGCAGTACTTC.

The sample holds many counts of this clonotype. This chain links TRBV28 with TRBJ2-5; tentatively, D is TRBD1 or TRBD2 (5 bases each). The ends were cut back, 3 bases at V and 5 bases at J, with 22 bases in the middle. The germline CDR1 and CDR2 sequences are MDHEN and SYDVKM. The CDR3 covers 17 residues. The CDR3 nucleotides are TGTGCCAGCAGTTTCAGCACGGGGCGGGCCCTTCGGGAGACCCAGTACTTC. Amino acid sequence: CASSFSTGRALRETQYF.

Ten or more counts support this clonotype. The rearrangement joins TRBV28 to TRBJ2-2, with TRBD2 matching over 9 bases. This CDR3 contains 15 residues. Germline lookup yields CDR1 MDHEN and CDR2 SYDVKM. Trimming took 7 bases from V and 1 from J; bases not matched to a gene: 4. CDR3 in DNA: TGTGCCAGCACCCTAGCGGGACGGAACACCGGGGAGCTGTTTTTT. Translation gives CASTLAGRNTGELFF.

The CDR3 reads CSVETESIGYTF. CDR3 nucleotide sequence: TGCAGCGTTGAGACAGAATCCATTGGCTACACCTTC. V is TRBV29-1 and J is TRBJ1-2; TRBD1 might be the D (5 bases). Germline V lookup: CDR1 SQVTM, CDR2 ANQGSEA. Trimming shortened V by 3 bases and J by 7 bases, and 12 bases separated the two germline ends. CDR3 length equals 12 residues.

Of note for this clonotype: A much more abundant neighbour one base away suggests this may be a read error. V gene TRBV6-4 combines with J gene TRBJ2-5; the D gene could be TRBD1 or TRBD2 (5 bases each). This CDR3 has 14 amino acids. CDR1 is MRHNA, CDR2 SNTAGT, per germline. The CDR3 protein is CASSPGRIQETEYF. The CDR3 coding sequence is TGTGCCAGCAGTCCGGGACGCATCCAAGAGACCGAGTACTTC.

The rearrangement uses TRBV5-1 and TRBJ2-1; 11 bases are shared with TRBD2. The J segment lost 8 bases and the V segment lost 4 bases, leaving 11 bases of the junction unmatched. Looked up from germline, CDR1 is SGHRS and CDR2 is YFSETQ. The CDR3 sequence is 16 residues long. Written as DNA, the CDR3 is TGCGCCAGCAGCGCCGGTGAGACTAGCGGGGTGCATGAGCAGTTCTTC. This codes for CASSAGETSGVHEQFF.

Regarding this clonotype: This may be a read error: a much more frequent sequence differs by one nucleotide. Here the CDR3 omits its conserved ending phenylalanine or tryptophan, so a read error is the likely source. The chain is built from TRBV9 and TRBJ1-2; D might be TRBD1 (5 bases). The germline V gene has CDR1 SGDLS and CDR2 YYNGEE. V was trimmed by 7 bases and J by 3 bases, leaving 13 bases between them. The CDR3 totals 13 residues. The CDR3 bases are TGTGCCAGCTCCCGTGGGGGTTACTATGGCTACACCCTC. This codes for CASSRGGYYGYTL.

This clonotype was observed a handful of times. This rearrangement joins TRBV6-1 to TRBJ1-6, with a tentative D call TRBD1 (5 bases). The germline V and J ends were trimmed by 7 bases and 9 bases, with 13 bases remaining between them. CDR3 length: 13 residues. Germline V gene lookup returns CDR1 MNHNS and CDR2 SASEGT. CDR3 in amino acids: CASTGGGGSPLHF. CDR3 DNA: TGTGCCAGCACCGGGGGGGGGGGTTCACCCCTCCACTTT.

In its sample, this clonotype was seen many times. CDR3: CASSTLREVYNEQFF. In DNA, the CDR3 is TGTGCCAGTAGCACACTAAGGGAGGTATACAATGAGCAGTTCTTC. V gene TRBV19 combines with J gene TRBJ2-1, with D perhaps matching TRBD2 (6 bases). CDR3 size: 15 residues. V lost 6 bases to trimming and J lost 4 bases, with 16 bases between them. Germline V gene data show CDR1 as LNHDA and CDR2 as SQIVND (reference sequence).

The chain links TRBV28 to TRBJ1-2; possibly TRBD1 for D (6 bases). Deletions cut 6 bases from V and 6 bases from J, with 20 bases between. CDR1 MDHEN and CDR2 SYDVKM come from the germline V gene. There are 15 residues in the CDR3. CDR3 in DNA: TGTGCCAGCAGCTCTCTGGGGGGCGGAGGGAATGGCTACACCTTC. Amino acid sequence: CASSSLGGGGNGYTF.

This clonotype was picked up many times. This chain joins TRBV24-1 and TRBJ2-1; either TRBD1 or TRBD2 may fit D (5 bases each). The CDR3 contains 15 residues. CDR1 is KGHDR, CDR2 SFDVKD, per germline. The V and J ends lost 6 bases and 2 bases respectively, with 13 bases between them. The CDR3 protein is CATSRDGFAYNEQFF. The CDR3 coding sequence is TGTGCCACCAGTCGGGACGGATTCGCCTACAATGAGCAGTTCTTC.

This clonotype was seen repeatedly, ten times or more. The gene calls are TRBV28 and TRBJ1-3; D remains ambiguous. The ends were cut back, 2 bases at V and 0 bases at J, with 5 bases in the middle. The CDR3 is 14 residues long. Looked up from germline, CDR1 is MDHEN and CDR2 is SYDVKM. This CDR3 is CASSLAHSGNTIYF. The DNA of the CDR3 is TGTGCCAGCAGTTTAGCGCACTCTGGAAACACCATATATTTT. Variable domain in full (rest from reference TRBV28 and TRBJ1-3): DVKVTQSSRYLVKRTGEKVFLECVQDMDHENMFWYRQDPGLGLRLIYFSYDVKMKEKGDIPEGYSVSREKKERFSLILESASTNQTSMYLCASSLAHSGNTIYFGEGSWLTVV.

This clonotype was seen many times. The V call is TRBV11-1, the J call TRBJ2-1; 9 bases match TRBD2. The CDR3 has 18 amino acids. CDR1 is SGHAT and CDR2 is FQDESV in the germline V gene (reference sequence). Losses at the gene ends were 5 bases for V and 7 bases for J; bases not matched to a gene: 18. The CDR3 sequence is CASSLFAQREEKRNEQFF. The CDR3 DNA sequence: TGTGCCAGCAGCCTCTTCGCCCAGCGGGAGGAGAAGCGTAATGAGCAGTTCTTC.